These T cell receptor beta chains were read from a single sample in a study of human T cells and chemical hapten exposure. TCRdb itself ran the RACE reads through MiXCR, one entry per CDR3 protein. The table shows about 270,000 distinct CDR3 sequences, with 7.5% to 9% occurring only once. The sample in question was whole blood, obtained in connection with sensitization to the hapten diphenylcyclopropenone (DPC). These TCRs come from a man between 18 and 35 years old with alopecia areata. Some clones in this sample may be carry-over from other donors' samples. Each CDR3 is given with its conserved first and last residue. The D gene is left open where the match is weak.

D gene	V gene	J gene	CDR3 protein
-	TRBV29-1	TRBJ1-1	CSVAWENTEAFF
-	TRBV11-2	TRBJ1-2	CASSSPDRRKANYGYTF
-	TRBV7-3	TRBJ1-1	CASSATGTVNTEAFF
TRBD2	TRBV25-1	TRBJ2-3	CASSEYIGGRTDTQYF
TRBD1	TRBV2	TRBJ1-6	CASSDRDSPLHF
TRBD2	TRBV12-3/TRBV12-4	TRBJ2-7	CASSFSISGGIDEQYF
TRBD1	TRBV27	TRBJ1-1	CASRDRGARAFF
-	TRBV4-3	TRBJ1-6	CASRQAGRALSPLHF
-	TRBV20-1	TRBJ2-3	CSARDLVLNTQYF
-	TRBV5-6	TRBJ1-5	CASSLWSRVLNQPQHF
-	TRBV21-1	TRBJ2-4	CASSPEVVPGESKNIQYF
-	TRBV5-6	TRBJ1-3	CASSWVDSGNTIYF